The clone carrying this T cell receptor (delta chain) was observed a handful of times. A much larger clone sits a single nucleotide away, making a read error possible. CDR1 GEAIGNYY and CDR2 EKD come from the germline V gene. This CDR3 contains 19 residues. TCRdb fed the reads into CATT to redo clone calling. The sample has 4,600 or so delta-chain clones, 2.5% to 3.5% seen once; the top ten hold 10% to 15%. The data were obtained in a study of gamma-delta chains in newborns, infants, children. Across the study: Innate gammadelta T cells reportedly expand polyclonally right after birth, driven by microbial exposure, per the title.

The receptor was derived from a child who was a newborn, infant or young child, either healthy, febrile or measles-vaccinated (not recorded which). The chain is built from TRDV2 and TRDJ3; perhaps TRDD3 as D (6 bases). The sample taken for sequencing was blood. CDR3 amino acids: CAYDTVLGHSSWDTRQMFF. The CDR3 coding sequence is TGTGCCTATGACACCGTACTGGGTCATAGCTCCTGGGACACCCGACAGATGTTTTTC.